This T cell receptor beta chain was recorded in a study of blood T cell repertoires in COVID-19. On the study more broadly: Sites across the United States, Italy and Spain contributed samples from acute and convalescent COVID-19. The cDNA or gDNA used as material had been derived from T cells, B-cell-depleted T cells, or PBMCs.

Sequenced by immunoSEQ multiplex PCR; TCRdb stores in-frame clones only, minus some. The sample records around 300,000 clones, approximately 90% being singletons. The CDR3 extends over 15 amino acids. Germline loops: CDR1 SGHNT, CDR2 YYREEE (reference sequence). Between the trimmed V and J ends, which lost 4 bases and 8 bases, there was a span of 21 bases. This chain links TRBV5-4 with TRBJ1-2, with a weak D call TRBD1 (5 bases). The origin of this receptor is a woman between 25 and 40 years old with COVID-19, enrolled during active disease. Input material: peripheral blood. The CDR3 here is CASSPLFGGLGGYTF. The CDR3 bases are TGTGCCAGCAGCCCGTTGTTTGGGGGACTAGGCGGCTACACCTTC.